This T cell receptor (beta chain) was captured by sequencing in a study of cytomegalovirus exposure and HLA in healthy donors. Study-level information: An early release of data contained 80 million to 85 million unique TCRs, which came from HLA-typed donors.

Germline-derived CDR1 and CDR2 are PRHDT and FYEKMQ (reference sequence). The CDR3 extends over 15 amino acids. V was clipped by 5 bases and J by 0 bases, with 14 bases between them. The primer mix had 60 Vbeta and 13 Jbeta primers. The table came from immunoSEQ multiplex PCR; TCRdb's copy has only in-frame clones and leaves some out. Among over 50,000 clones listed, about 87% were seen once. On this clone: Its antigen is still unknown.

Study conclusions and caveats: Prior analysis indicated that the majority of TCR beta V segments exhibited productivity approximately 90% or approximately 30% of the time.

This sequence was found in a man aged 18 to 35 in good health and CMV-seronegative. Specimen: PBMCs. The V and J genes are TRBV13 and TRBJ2-7; D might be TRBD1 (5 bases). The CDR3 spells CASSTPPGHSYEQYF. Here the CDR3 DNA reads TGTGCCAGCAGCACGCCACCAGGGCACTCCTACGAGCAGTACTTC.